These 4 T cell receptor beta chains came from one sample sequenced in a study of blood T cells in healthy people across ages. Primed by a sample-barcoded 5' primer and a J-beta primer mix, a second PCR proceeded for about 6 to 11 cycles. TCRdb reprocessed the 5' RACE reads via MiXCR and lists one record per CDR3 protein. This table holds 700,000 to 850,000 distinct CDR3 sequences, around 36% found once. Sequenced input: blood. Source of these receptors: a man aged 18 to 30 in good health.

The rearrangement joins TRBV20-1 to TRBJ2-7; maybe TRBD1 (5 bases). The CDR3 runs to 12 residues. Per germline, CDR1 DFQATT and CDR2 SNEGSKA (reference sequence). Trimming removed 5 bases at V and 7 bases at J, with 15 bases between. The CDR3 DNA sequence: TGCAGTGCTCGAAGGACGGACAATGAGCAGTACTTC. Translating it yields CSARRTDNEQYF.

The V and J genes are TRBV6-5 and TRBJ1-2; D might be TRBD1 (5 bases). Germline lookup yields CDR1 MNHEY and CDR2 SVGAGI. V lost 6 bases and J 4 bases, leaving 12 bases between the germline ends. The CDR3 sequence is 13 residues long. CDR3: CASRRGVTYGYTF. For the CDR3, the DNA is TGTGCCAGCAGGAGAGGGGTCACCTATGGCTACACCTTC.

This chain joins TRBV25-1 and TRBJ1-4; D ambiguous. V dropped 1 base and J dropped 0 bases, with 6 bases sitting between them. Per germline, CDR1 MGHDK and CDR2 SYGVNS. The CDR3 extends over 15 amino acids. The CDR3 bases are TGTGCCAGCAGTGAATTAGGTCCAACTAATGAAAAACTGTTTTTT. It encodes CASSELGPTNEKLFF.

With regard to this clonotype: A much larger clone lies a single base off, so this may be a read error. The chain has TRBV10-3 and TRBJ2-5, with 10 bases matching TRBD2. Germline CDR1 is ENHRY and CDR2 is SYGVKD. The CDR3 length is 15 residues. V was clipped by 7 bases and J by 2 bases; unmatched bases: 7. The CDR3 sequence is CAINGTSEEQETQYF. Written as DNA, the CDR3 is TGTGCCATCAACGGGACTAGCGAAGAACAAGAGACCCAGTACTTC.